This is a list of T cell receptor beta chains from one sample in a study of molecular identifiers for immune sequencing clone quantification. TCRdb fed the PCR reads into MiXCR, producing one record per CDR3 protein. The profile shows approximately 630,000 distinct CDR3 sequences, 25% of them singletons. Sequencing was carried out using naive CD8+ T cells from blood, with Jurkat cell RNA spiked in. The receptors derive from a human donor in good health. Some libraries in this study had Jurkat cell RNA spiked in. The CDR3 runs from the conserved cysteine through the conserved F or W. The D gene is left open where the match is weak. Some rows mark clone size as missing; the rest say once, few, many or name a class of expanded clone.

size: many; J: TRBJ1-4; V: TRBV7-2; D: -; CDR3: CASSTEAGALNEKLFF; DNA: TGTGCCAGCAGCACAGAGGCAGGGGCCCTAAATGAAAAACTGTTTTTT
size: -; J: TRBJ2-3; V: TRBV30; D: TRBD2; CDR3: CAWDGGSGGPDTQCF; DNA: TGTGCCTGGGACGGGGGTAGCGGGGGGCCGGATACGCAGTGTTTT
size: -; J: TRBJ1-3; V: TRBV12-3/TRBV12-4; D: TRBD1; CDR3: CASSRTGGSGNTVYF; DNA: TGTGCCAGCAGTCGAACAGGGGGCTCTGGAAACACCGTATATTTT
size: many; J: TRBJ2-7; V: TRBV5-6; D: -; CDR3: CASRGPNYEQYF; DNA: TGTGCCAGCAGAGGACCGAACTACGAGCAGTACTTC
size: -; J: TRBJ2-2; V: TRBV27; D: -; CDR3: CASSFSPPGELFF; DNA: TGTGCCAGCAGTTTCTCCCCCCCCGGGGAGCTGTTTTTT
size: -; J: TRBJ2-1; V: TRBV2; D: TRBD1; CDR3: CASTGTGSRSEFF; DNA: TGTGCCAGCACCGGGACAGGGTCAAGATCCGAGTTCTTC
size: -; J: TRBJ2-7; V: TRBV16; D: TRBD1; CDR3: CASGQTPGQGDEQYF; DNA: TGTGCCAGCGGTCAAACTCCGGGACAGGGCGACGAGCAGTACTTC
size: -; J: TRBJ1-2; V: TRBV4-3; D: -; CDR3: CASSQDPQSHYGYAF; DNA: TGCGCCAGCAGCCAAGATCCCCAGAGTCACTATGGCTACGCCTTC
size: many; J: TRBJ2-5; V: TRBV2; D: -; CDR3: CASSEETQYF; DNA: TGCGCCAGCAGTGAAGAGACCCAGTACTTC
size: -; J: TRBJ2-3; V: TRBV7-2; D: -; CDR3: CTSSSDNMTGDTQYF; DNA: TGTACCAGCAGCTCCGACAACATGACTGGAGATACGCAGTATTTT
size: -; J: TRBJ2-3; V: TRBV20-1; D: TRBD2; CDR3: CSAIPFEWGGEDTQCF; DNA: TGCAGTGCTATCCCCTTCGAGTGGGGGGGTGAAGATACGCAGTGTTTT
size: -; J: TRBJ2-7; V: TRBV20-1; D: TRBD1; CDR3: CSAEPGTETYEQYF; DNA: TGCAGTGCTGAGCCCGGGACAGAAACCTACGAGCAGTACTTC
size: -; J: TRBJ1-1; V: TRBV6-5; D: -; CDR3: CASIPTADVGRQAVF; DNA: TGTGCCAGCATCCCCACGGCCGATGTAGGACGACAAGCTGTCTTT
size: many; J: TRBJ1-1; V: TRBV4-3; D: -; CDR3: CASSQGRTNTEAFF; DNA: TGCGCCAGCAGCCAAGGCCGGACGAACACTGAAGCTTTCTTT
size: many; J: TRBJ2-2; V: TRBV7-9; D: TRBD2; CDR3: CASRTSVGELFF; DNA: TGTGCCAGCAGGACTAGCGTCGGGGAGCTGTTTTTT
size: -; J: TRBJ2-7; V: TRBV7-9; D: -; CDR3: CASSLPVYYEQHF; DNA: TGTGCCAGCAGCTTACCAGTTTACTACGAGCAGCACTTC
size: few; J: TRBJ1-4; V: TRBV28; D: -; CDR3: CASSLARGRGREKLFF; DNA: TGTGCCAGCAGTTTAGCCCGGGGCCGCGGTAGGGAAAAACTGTTTTTT
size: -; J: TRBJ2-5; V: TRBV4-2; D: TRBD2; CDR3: CASSLGTSGREYETQYF; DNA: TGTGCCAGCAGCCTAGGGACTAGCGGGAGGGAATATGAGACCCAGTACTTC
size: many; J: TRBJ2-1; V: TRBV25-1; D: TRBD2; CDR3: CASSPRAGGPPNEQFF; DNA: TGTGCCAGCAGTCCCCGCGCGGGAGGACCTCCCAATGAGCAGTTCTTC
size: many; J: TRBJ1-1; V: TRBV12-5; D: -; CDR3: CASGSQWSGTEAFF; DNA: TGTGCTAGTGGCTCTCAGTGGTCGGGGACTGAAGCTTTCTTT
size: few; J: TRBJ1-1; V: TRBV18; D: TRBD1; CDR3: CASSPSDRATNTEAFF; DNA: TGTGCCAGCTCACCCTCGGACAGGGCAACGAACACTGAAGCTTTCTTT
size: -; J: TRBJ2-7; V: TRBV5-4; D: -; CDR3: CASRGASYEQYF; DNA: TGTGCCAGCAGGGGGGCCTCCTACGAGCAGTACTTC
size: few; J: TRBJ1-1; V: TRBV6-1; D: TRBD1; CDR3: CASSEGANRGRTEAFF; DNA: TGTGCCAGCAGTGAAGGGGCAAACAGGGGGCGAACTGAAGCTTTCTTT
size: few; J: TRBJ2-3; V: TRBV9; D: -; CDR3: CASSVDMGGRTDTQYF; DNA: TGTGCCAGCAGCGTAGATATGGGGGGTCGCACAGATACGCAGTATTTT
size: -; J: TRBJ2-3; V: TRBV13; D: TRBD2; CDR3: CASSAGTSRNTDTQYF; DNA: TGTGCCAGCAGCGCAGGGACTAGCAGAAACACAGATACGCAGTATTTT
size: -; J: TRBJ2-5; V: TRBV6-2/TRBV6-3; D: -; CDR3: CANNYPAETQYF; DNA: TGTGCCAACAACTACCCAGCGGAGACCCAGTACTTC
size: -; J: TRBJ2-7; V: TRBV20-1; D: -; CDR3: CSASDRNYKQYF; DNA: TGCAGTGCTAGTGACAGAAACTACAAGCAGTACTTC
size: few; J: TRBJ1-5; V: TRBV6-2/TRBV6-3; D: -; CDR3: CASGHGNSNQPQHF; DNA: TGTGCCAGCGGACACGGGAATAGCAATCAGCCCCAGCATTTT
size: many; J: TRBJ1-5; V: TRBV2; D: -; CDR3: CASSDGRRISNQPQHF; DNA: TGTGCCAGCAGTGACGGGCGGAGAATTAGCAATCAGCCCCAGCATTTT
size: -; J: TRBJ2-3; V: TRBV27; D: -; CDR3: CASSLATARGRADTQYF; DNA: TGTGCCAGCAGTTTAGCGACTGCACGCGGTAGGGCAGATACGCAGTATTTT
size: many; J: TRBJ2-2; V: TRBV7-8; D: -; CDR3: CASSLMGRTVSRELFF; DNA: TGTGCCAGCAGCTTAATGGGTCGGACAGTGTCGCGGGAGCTGTTTTTT
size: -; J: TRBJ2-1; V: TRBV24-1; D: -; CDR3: CATSTRGMYNEQFF; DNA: TGTGCCACCAGTACCCGGGGTATGTACAATGAGCAGTTCTTC
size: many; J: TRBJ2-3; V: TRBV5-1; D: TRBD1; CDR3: CASSPWDRSGTDTQYF; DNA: TGCGCCAGCAGCCCATGGGACAGGTCGGGCACAGATACGCAGTATTTT
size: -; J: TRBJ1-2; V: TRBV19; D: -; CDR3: CASSMGTGQGYGYTF; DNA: TGTGCCAGTAGTATGGGGACGGGGCAAGGCTATGGCTACACCTTC
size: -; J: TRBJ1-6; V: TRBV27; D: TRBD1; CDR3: CASTPGQLNSPLHF; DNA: TGTGCCAGCACTCCGGGACAGCTTAATTCACCCCTCCACTTT
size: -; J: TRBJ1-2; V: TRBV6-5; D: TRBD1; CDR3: CASSYSRAGTVDGYTF; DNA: TGTGCCAGCAGTTACTCGAGGGCCGGGACAGTCGATGGCTACACCTTC
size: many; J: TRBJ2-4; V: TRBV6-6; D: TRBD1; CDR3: CASSKGTAQYF; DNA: TGTGCCAGCAGTAAGGGGACAGCCCAGTACTTC
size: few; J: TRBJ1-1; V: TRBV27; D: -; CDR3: CASSLDSQIMNTEAFF; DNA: TGTGCCAGCAGTTTAGATAGCCAGATCATGAACACTGAAGCTTTCTTT
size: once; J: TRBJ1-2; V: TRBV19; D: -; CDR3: CASSIGHGYGYTF; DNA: TGTGCCAGTAGTATAGGGCATGGCTATGGCTACACCTTC
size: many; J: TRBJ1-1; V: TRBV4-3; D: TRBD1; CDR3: CASSYFYNFRDRPDEAFF; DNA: TGCGCCAGCAGCTACTTTTACAATTTCCGGGACAGGCCAGATGAAGCTTTCTTT
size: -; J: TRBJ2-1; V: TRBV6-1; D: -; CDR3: CASSAAGEYEQFF; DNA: TGTGCCAGCAGTGCTGCAGGGGAGTATGAGCAGTTCTTC
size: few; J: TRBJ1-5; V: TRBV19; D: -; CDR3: CASSMGSRNQPQHF; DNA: TGTGCCAGTAGTATGGGGTCGCGCAATCAGCCCCAGCATTTT
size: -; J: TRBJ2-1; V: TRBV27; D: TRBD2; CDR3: CASSPLGAGGGEQFF; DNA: TGTGCCAGCAGTCCCCTGGGAGCGGGAGGAGGGGAGCAGTTCTTC
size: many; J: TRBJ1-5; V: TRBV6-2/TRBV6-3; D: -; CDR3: CASSYDQDGLPIGGPQHF; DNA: TGTGCCAGCAGTTACGACCAGGACGGACTTCCAATTGGTGGGCCCCAGCATTTT
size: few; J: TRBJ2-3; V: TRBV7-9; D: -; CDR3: CAGSFGGADTQYF; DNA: TGTGCCGGCAGCTTTGGGGGAGCAGATACGCAGTATTTT
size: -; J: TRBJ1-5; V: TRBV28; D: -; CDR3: CASRGREGPYQPQHF; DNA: TGTGCCAGCAGAGGACGCGAGGGACCTTATCAGCCCCAGCATTTT
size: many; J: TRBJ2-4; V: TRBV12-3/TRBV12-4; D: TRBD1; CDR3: CASSLGQGDEEDIQYF; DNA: TGTGCCAGCAGTTTGGGTCAGGGGGACGAGGAGGACATTCAGTACTTC
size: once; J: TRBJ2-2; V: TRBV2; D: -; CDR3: CAISEVRNTGELFF; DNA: TGTGCCATCAGTGAGGTGCGAAACACCGGGGAGCTGTTTTTT
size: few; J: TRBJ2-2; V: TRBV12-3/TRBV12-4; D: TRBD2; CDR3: CASSFASGTGELFF; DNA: TGTGCCAGCAGTTTCGCTAGCGGCACCGGGGAGCTGTTTTTT
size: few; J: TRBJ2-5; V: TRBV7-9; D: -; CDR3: CASSFLSIIETQYF; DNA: TGTGCCAGCAGCTTTTTAAGTATAATCGAGACCCAGTACTTC
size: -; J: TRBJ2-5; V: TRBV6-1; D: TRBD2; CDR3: CASSETLAGVGETQYF; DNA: TGTGCCAGCAGTGAAACCCTAGCGGGGGTTGGAGAGACCCAGTACTTC
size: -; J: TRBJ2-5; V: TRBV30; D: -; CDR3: CAGSPGPWGETQYF; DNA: TGTGCCGGATCTCCGGGGCCTTGGGGGGAGACCCAGTACTTC
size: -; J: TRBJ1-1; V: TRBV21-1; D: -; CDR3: CASSKARRRNTEAFF; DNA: TGTGCCAGCAGCAAAGCGCGTCGGCGGAACACTGAAGCTTTCTTT
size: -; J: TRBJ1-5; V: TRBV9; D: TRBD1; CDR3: CASNVDQGAIYQPQHF; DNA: TGTGCCAGCAACGTAGATCAGGGGGCTATCTATCAGCCCCAGCATTTT
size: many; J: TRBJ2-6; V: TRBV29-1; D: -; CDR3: CSTLDSSGANVLTF; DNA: TGCAGCACCTTGGACTCCTCTGGGGCCAACGTCCTGACTTTC
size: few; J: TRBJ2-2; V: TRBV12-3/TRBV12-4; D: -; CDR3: CASSFLGRTGELFF; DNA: TGTGCCAGCAGTTTCCTCGGACGCACCGGGGAGCTGTTTTTT